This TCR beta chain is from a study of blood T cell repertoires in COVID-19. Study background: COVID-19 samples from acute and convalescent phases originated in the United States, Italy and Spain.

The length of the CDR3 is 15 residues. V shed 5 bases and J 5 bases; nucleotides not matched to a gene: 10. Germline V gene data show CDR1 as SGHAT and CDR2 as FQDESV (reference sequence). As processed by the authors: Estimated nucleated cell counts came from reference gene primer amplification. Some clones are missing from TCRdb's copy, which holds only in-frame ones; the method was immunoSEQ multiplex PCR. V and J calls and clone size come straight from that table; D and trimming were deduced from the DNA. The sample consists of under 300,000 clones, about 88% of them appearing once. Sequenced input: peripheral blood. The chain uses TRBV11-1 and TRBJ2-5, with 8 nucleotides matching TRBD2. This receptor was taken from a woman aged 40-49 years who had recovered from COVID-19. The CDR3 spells CASSPNGLAGETQYF. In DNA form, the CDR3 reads TGTGCCAGCAGCCCCAACGGACTAGCTGGGGAGACCCAGTACTTC.